This T cell receptor beta chain was captured by sequencing in a study of blood T cell repertoires in COVID-19. Study context: Sites across the United States, Italy and Spain contributed samples from acute and convalescent COVID-19. The analysed material was cDNA or gDNA that came from T cells, B-cell-depleted T cells, or PBMCs.

Measured with immunoSEQ multiplex PCR; TCRdb has only the in-frame clones, and not every one. The repertoire has over 120,000 clones, roughly 90% of them found once; the top ten carry around 3%. The sample consisted of peripheral blood. The sequence was obtained from a man aged 55-75 years with active or convalescent COVID-19.

CDR3 nucleotides: TGTGCCACCAGCAGAGATCGTGGCCAGGGAGGAGAGACCCAGTACTTC. It specifies CATSRDRGQGGETQYF. This chain links TRBV15 with TRBJ2-5, with D possibly matching TRBD2 (6 bases). Germline V gene lookup returns CDR1 LNHNV and CDR2 YYDKDF (reference sequence). V shed 0 bases and J shed 4 bases, with 15 bases lying between them. The CDR3 length is 16 residues. The variable domain in full, completed from reference TRBV15 and TRBJ2-5, reads DAMVIQNPRYQVTQFGKPVTLSCSQTLNHNVMYWYQQKSSQAPKLLFHYYDKDFNNEADTPDNFQSRRPNTSFCFLDIRSPGLGDTAMYLCATSRDRGQGGETQYFGPGTRLLVL.